One and the same sample provided the 17 T cell receptor beta chains below, sequenced in a study of radiotherapy plus CTLA-4 blockade in lung cancer. Produced via immunoSEQ multiplex PCR; TCRdb's table is partial and in-frame only. The sample has about 97,000 clones; approximately 74% are singletons. This specimen consisted of peripheral blood, obtained from a patient treated with radiotherapy plus ipilimumab. The receptors derive from a human donor with non-small cell lung cancer who had a partial response to radiotherapy plus ipilimumab. Some clones in this sample may be carry-over from other donors' samples.

The V call is TRBV7-8, the J call TRBJ2-7; D is unresolved. V lost 5 bases, J lost 9 bases, and 14 bases lay in between. Germline CDR1 is SGHVS and CDR2 is FQNEAQ. The CDR3 has 12 amino acids. CDR3 protein: CASSLTSGGQYF. Written as DNA, the CDR3 is TGTGCCAGCAGCCTCACATCAGGTGGGCAGTACTTC.

V is TRBV10-3 and J is TRBJ2-7, with a weak D call TRBD2 (5 bases). The V end was cut by 0 bases, the J end by 2 bases, with 11 bases between. The CDR3 covers 15 residues. Germline assignment: CDR1 ENHRY and CDR2 SYGVKD. The CDR3 DNA sequence: TGTGCCATCAGTGAGTCGTATGGTAGCGCCTACGAGCAGTACTTC. This encodes CAISESYGSAYEQYF.

This chain links TRBV28 with TRBJ2-2, with TRBD2 matching 8 bases. This CDR3 has 15 residues. Germline CDR1 is MDHEN and CDR2 is SYDVKM. Trimming took 5 bases from V and 3 from J; bases not matched to a gene: 5. The DNA for the CDR3 is TGTGCCAGCAGTGAGGAGCGGGGGCACACCGGGGAGCTGTTTTTT. It codes for CASSEERGHTGELFF.

Within the sample, this clone is medium-sized. The V and J genes are TRBV28 and TRBJ2-2; 9 bases align to TRBD1. CDR3 length equals 14 residues. Germline V gene data show CDR1 as MDHEN and CDR2 as SYDVKM. Trimming cost V 7 bases and J 6 bases; bases outside gene matches: 6. The CDR3 reads CASTTGTGPGELFF. The CDR3 DNA reads TGTGCCAGCACGACCGGGACAGGGCCCGGGGAGCTGTTTTTT. The full variable domain, its missing parts supplied by reference TRBV28 and TRBJ2-2, is DVKVTQSSRYLVKRTGEKVFLECVQDMDHENMFWYRQDPGLGLRLIYFSYDVKMKEKGDIPEGYSVSREKKERFSLILESASTNQTSMYLCASTTGTGPGELFFGEGSRLTVL.

A few counts support this clone. This sequence joins TRBV25-1 and TRBJ2-3; perhaps TRBD2 as D (6 bases). V was cut by 2 bases and J by 5 bases, with 14 bases left in between. The CDR3 contains 15 residues. CDR1 is MGHDK and CDR2 is SYGVNS in the germline V gene. CDR3 nucleotide sequence: TGTGCCAGCAGTGAAACTAGCCGGAGGGGAGATACGCAGTATTTT. Translating gives CASSETSRRGDTQYF.

This CDR3 reads CASSSAWASGPTQEQFF. The DNA of the CDR3 is TGCGCCAGCAGTTCGGCGTGGGCTAGCGGGCCGACACAGGAGCAGTTCTTC. This chain links TRBV5-1 with TRBJ2-1, with 8 bases that match TRBD2. The CDR3 is 17 residues long. Trimming at V came to 5 bases and at J to 10 bases, leaving 20 bases not matched to a gene. Germline V gene data show CDR1 as SGHRS and CDR2 as YFSETQ.

By sample fraction, this clone is medium-sized. V and J are TRBV19 and TRBJ1-1, with a possible D match to TRBD1 (6 bases). Germline values: CDR1 LNHDA, CDR2 SQIVND (reference sequence). This CDR3 has 14 amino acids. V lost 3 bases, J lost 0 bases, and 8 bases lay in between. CDR3 sequence reads: CASSIGQLNTEAFF. The CDR3 region has the DNA TGTGCCAGTAGTATCGGACAGCTGAACACTGAAGCTTTCTTT.

V gene TRBV7-2 combines with J gene TRBJ2-7; D uncertain. The V gene lost 5 bases and the J gene lost 0 bases, with 5 bases spanning the gap. The germline V gene has CDR1 SGHTA and CDR2 FQGNSA. This CDR3 has 12 amino acids. Written as DNA, the CDR3 is TGTGCCAGCAGCCCACACTCCTACGAGCAGTACTTC. Protein: CASSPHSYEQYF.

V and J are TRBV28 and TRBJ1-2, with 8 bases fitting TRBD1. The CDR3 is 17 residues long. CDR1 and CDR2 (germline): MDHEN, SYDVKM. V lost 6 bases to trimming and J lost 6 bases; unmatched junction nucleotides: 18. CDR3: CASRPTRTGPGFDGYTF. In DNA form, the CDR3 reads TGTGCCAGCAGACCTACCCGGACAGGGCCAGGTTTTGATGGCTACACCTTC.

This clone was seen more than once but under ten times. The V and J genes are TRBV19 and TRBJ2-1; a weak D match, TRBD2 (5 bases). The V end lost 9 bases, the J end lost 7 bases, and 16 bases lay between the germline ends. Germline values: CDR1 LNHDA, CDR2 SQIVND (reference sequence). The CDR3 is 13 amino acids. CDR3 amino acids: CARLLGNGNEQFF. The DNA for the CDR3 is TGTGCCAGATTACTAGGAAATGGGAATGAGCAGTTCTTC.

V usage is TRBV7-2 and J usage is TRBJ1-1; 8 bases agree with TRBD1. Germline assignment: CDR1 SGHTA and CDR2 FQGNSA. Trimming took 3 bases from V and 4 from J; bases not matched to a gene: 1. The CDR3 is made up of 13 amino acids. This CDR3 reads CASSFGTGTEAFF. The CDR3 DNA follows: TGTGCCAGCAGCTTCGGGACAGGCACTGAAGCTTTCTTT.

In the case of this clone: Additional DNA sequences in this sample encode the identical CDR3. This chain connects TRBV28 to TRBJ1-2; 8 bases agree with TRBD1. The CDR3 has 13 amino acids. The germline V gene encodes CDR1 MDHEN and CDR2 SYDVKM. V lost 6 bases, J lost 4 bases, and 4 bases stayed unmatched. The chain's CDR3 is CASSPDRVYGYTF. DNA of the CDR3: TGTGCCAGCAGCCCGGACAGGGTCTATGGCTACACCTTC.

This clone was picked up a small number of times. The CDR3 DNA is TGTGCCAGCAGCCCGGGCGGGGGGGCTCGGGCGGTCCAGTACTTC. It specifies CASSPGGGARAVQYF. V is TRBV11-2 and J is TRBJ2-5, with TRBD2 identical over 9 bases. The V segment lost 5 bases and the J segment 10 bases; nucleotides outside the gene matches: 14. Germline V CDR1 and CDR2: SGHAT, FQNNGV. CDR3 length equals 15 residues. The whole variable domain, remainder taken from reference TRBV11-2 and TRBJ2-5, is EAGVAQSPRYKIIEKRQSVAFWCNPISGHATLYWYQQILGQGPKLLIQFQNNGVVDDSQLPKDRFSAERLKGVDSTLKIQPAKLEDSAVYLCASSPGGGARAVQYFGPGTRLLVL.

V gene TRBV5-1 combines with J gene TRBJ1-2, with 8 bases identical to TRBD1. V trimming: 3 bases; J trimming: 5 bases; junction bases outside the gene matches: 6. Germline V CDR1 and CDR2: SGHRS, YFSETQ. The CDR3 has 14 amino acids. The CDR3 DNA reads as TGCGCCAGCAGCTCCGGACAGGGAGAATATGGCTACACCTTC. It encodes CASSSGQGEYGYTF. Full variable domain (rest looked up from reference TRBV5-1 and TRBJ1-2): KAGVTQTPRYLIKTRGQQVTLSCSPISGHRSVSWYQQTPGQGLQFLFEYFSETQRNKGNFPGRFSGRQFSNSRSEMNVSTLELGDSALYLCASSSGQGEYGYTFGSGTRLTVV.

This chain uses TRBV27 with TRBJ2-5; 10 nucleotides match TRBD1. V shed 1 base, J shed 4 bases, and the junction held 12 bases outside the gene matches. CDR3 length equals 18 residues. CDR1 and CDR2 (germline): MNHEY, SMNVEV (reference sequence). The CDR3 DNA sequence: TGTGCCAGCAGTTTATACCCCTCGGGACAGGGGCCCGGAGAGACCCAGTACTTC. Its translation is CASSLYPSGQGPGETQYF.

This rearrangement joins TRBV5-8 to TRBJ1-6; 7 bases are shared with TRBD1. CDR1 SGHTS and CDR2 YDEGEE come from the germline V gene. CDR3 length: 19 amino acids. V gave up 1 base and J gave up 0 bases; unmatched junction bases: 10. The CDR3 spells CASSLMAGGPISYNSPLHF. The CDR3 DNA reads TGTGCCAGCAGCTTGATGGCAGGGGGTCCTATCTCCTATAATTCACCCCTCCACTTT.

V gene TRBV5-1 combines with J gene TRBJ1-2, with 12 bases identical to TRBD1. Germline-derived CDR1 and CDR2 are SGHRS and YFSETQ. The CDR3 spans 14 residues. The V and J ends lost 2 bases and 7 bases, in that order; junction bases with no gene match: 3. The CDR3 here is CASSFGTGGSGYTF. As DNA, the CDR3 is TGCGCCAGCAGCTTCGGGACAGGGGGCTCTGGCTACACCTTC. The whole variable domain, filled in from reference TRBV5-1 and TRBJ1-2, reads KAGVTQTPRYLIKTRGQQVTLSCSPISGHRSVSWYQQTPGQGLQFLFEYFSETQRNKGNFPGRFSGRQFSNSRSEMNVSTLELGDSALYLCASSFGTGGSGYTFGSGTRLTVV.